The rows below give T cell receptor beta chains drawn from one sample of a study of blood T cells in healthy people across ages. TCRdb recomputed calls from the 5' RACE reads with MiXCR, one row per CDR3 protein. The sample consists of hundreds of thousands of distinct CDR3 sequences, roughly 50% of them appearing once. The sequenced sample consisted of blood. The receptor source for this set is a man younger than 45 in good health. The CDR3 runs from the conserved cysteine through the conserved F or W. Fields, in order: V gene, D gene, J gene, clone size, CDR3 DNA, CDR3 protein. A D gene is named only where the DNA matches it firmly. A clone size is listed for some rows: how often the clone was seen (once, few, many), or a class if it is expanded.

v_call: TRBV18; d_call: NA; j_call: TRBJ2-5; clone_size: NA; cdr3_nt: TGTGCCAGCTCACCACCGATGGAGTCACAAGAGACCCAGTACTTC; cdr3_aa: CASSPPMESQETQYF
v_call: TRBV20-1; d_call: TRBD2; j_call: TRBJ2-4; clone_size: many; cdr3_nt: TGCAGTGCTGGGGGGGAGGGTTTGATGGCCAAAAACATTCAGTACTTC; cdr3_aa: CSAGGEGLMAKNIQYF
v_call: TRBV10-3; d_call: NA; j_call: TRBJ2-7; clone_size: NA; cdr3_nt: TGTGCCATCAGTGACGGCCTCTACGAGCAGTACTTC; cdr3_aa: CAISDGLYEQYF
v_call: TRBV27; d_call: NA; j_call: TRBJ2-3; clone_size: NA; cdr3_nt: TGTGCCAGCAGTTTATTAGGGGGGGGGACCACAGATACGCAGTATTTT; cdr3_aa: CASSLLGGGTTDTQYF
v_call: TRBV12-3/TRBV12-4; d_call: NA; j_call: TRBJ1-5; clone_size: NA; cdr3_nt: TGTGCCAGCAGACCCCAGGACGGTAGCAATCAGCCCCAGCATTTT; cdr3_aa: CASRPQDGSNQPQHF
v_call: TRBV6-2/TRBV6-3; d_call: TRBD1; j_call: TRBJ2-1; clone_size: NA; cdr3_nt: TGTGCCAGCAGTTCCCCCGGGACAGGGCGGAATGAGCAGTTCTTC; cdr3_aa: CASSSPGTGRNEQFF
v_call: TRBV10-3; d_call: NA; j_call: TRBJ2-5; clone_size: few; cdr3_nt: TGTGCCACCAGGGGTCAAGAGACCCAGTACTTC; cdr3_aa: CATRGQETQYF
v_call: TRBV4-1; d_call: NA; j_call: TRBJ1-6; clone_size: NA; cdr3_nt: TGCGCCAGCAGCCATGCCCGACATTCACCCCTCCACTTT; cdr3_aa: CASSHARHSPLHF
v_call: TRBV4-1; d_call: TRBD2; j_call: TRBJ2-5; clone_size: NA; cdr3_nt: TGCGCCAGCAGCCAGGAGGGACTAGTTTTCTACAATGAGCAGTACTTC; cdr3_aa: CASSQEGLVFYNEQYF
v_call: TRBV10-3; d_call: TRBD1; j_call: TRBJ1-2; clone_size: NA; cdr3_nt: TGTGCCATCAGTGGATCCAGGGACAGGACGGGGGAAGGCTACACCTTC; cdr3_aa: CAISGSRDRTGEGYTF
v_call: TRBV2; d_call: NA; j_call: TRBJ2-1; clone_size: NA; cdr3_nt: TGTGCCAGCACCCAGGACAACTCCTACAATGAGCAGTTCTTC; cdr3_aa: CASTQDNSYNEQFF
v_call: TRBV27; d_call: NA; j_call: TRBJ2-1; clone_size: many; cdr3_nt: TGTGCCAGCAGCCTTTTAAGCTCCTACAATGAGCAGTTCTTC; cdr3_aa: CASSLLSSYNEQFF
v_call: TRBV24-1; d_call: NA; j_call: TRBJ2-1; clone_size: many; cdr3_nt: TGTGCCACCAGTGATTTGGGAAGCAACAATGAGCAGTTCTTC; cdr3_aa: CATSDLGSNNEQFF
v_call: TRBV5-1; d_call: TRBD1; j_call: TRBJ2-7; clone_size: few; cdr3_nt: TGCGCCAGCAGCCTATGGACAGGGACCTCCTACGAGCAGTACTTC; cdr3_aa: CASSLWTGTSYEQYF
v_call: TRBV5-1; d_call: NA; j_call: TRBJ2-7; clone_size: NA; cdr3_nt: TGCGCCAGCAGCGACGGACAGTACTACGAGCAGTACTTC; cdr3_aa: CASSDGQYYEQYF
v_call: TRBV20-1; d_call: NA; j_call: TRBJ1-6; clone_size: few; cdr3_nt: TGCAGTGTCGAGGGGAGGGTTAGGGATAATTCACCCCTCCACTTT; cdr3_aa: CSVEGRVRDNSPLHF
v_call: TRBV9; d_call: TRBD2; j_call: TRBJ2-3; clone_size: NA; cdr3_nt: TGTGCCAGCAGCGTAGGAGCCCTAGCGGGGGGCTTAACAGATACGCAGTATTTT; cdr3_aa: CASSVGALAGGLTDTQYF
v_call: TRBV25-1; d_call: NA; j_call: TRBJ1-4; clone_size: few; cdr3_nt: TGTGCCAGCAGTGAACCCAGGGTGGACGAAAAACTGTTTTTT; cdr3_aa: CASSEPRVDEKLFF
v_call: TRBV6-1; d_call: TRBD2; j_call: TRBJ2-5; clone_size: once; cdr3_nt: TGTGCCAGCAGTGATCCCCGGGAGGGTGAGACCCAGTACTTC; cdr3_aa: CASSDPREGETQYF
v_call: TRBV10-3; d_call: TRBD2; j_call: TRBJ2-3; clone_size: few; cdr3_nt: TGTGCCATCAGTGAGTCGACTAGCGGGGCGGCAGATACGCAGTATTTT; cdr3_aa: CAISESTSGAADTQYF
v_call: TRBV4-1; d_call: NA; j_call: TRBJ2-7; clone_size: many; cdr3_nt: TGCGCCAGCAGCGCCAGCCATTTAGGGGCCTACGAGCAGTACTTC; cdr3_aa: CASSASHLGAYEQYF
v_call: TRBV3-1; d_call: NA; j_call: TRBJ2-7; clone_size: few; cdr3_nt: TGTGCCAGCAGCCAAGATCTCAGGGGGGATAACTACGAGCAGTACTTC; cdr3_aa: CASSQDLRGDNYEQYF
v_call: TRBV7-3; d_call: TRBD1; j_call: TRBJ1-1; clone_size: few; cdr3_nt: TGTGCCAGCAGCCCCTACCCGGGACAGGGGAACACTGAAGCTTTCTTT; cdr3_aa: CASSPYPGQGNTEAFF
v_call: TRBV4-2; d_call: NA; j_call: TRBJ2-1; clone_size: NA; cdr3_nt: TGTGCCAGCAGCCAAGACGGCGGGGCGATCTCGGCGGGTGAGCAGTTCTTC; cdr3_aa: CASSQDGGAISAGEQFF
v_call: TRBV30; d_call: NA; j_call: TRBJ1-1; clone_size: NA; cdr3_nt: TGTGCCTGGGAGTTAAAACGGGGCCGAATTGGGTACACTGAAGCTTTCTTT; cdr3_aa: CAWELKRGRIGYTEAFF
v_call: TRBV27; d_call: NA; j_call: TRBJ2-7; clone_size: many; cdr3_nt: TGTGCCAGCAGTTTAGGGCAGGGTAGTGTCTACGAGCAGTACTTC; cdr3_aa: CASSLGQGSVYEQYF
v_call: TRBV12-3/TRBV12-4; d_call: TRBD1; j_call: TRBJ2-7; clone_size: many; cdr3_nt: TGTGCCAGCACCCGGACAGGCTACGAGCAGTACTTC; cdr3_aa: CASTRTGYEQYF
v_call: TRBV2; d_call: TRBD2; j_call: TRBJ2-3; clone_size: NA; cdr3_nt: TGTGCCAGCAGTGATAGAGCGGGAGGCACAGATACGCAGTATTTT; cdr3_aa: CASSDRAGGTDTQYF
v_call: TRBV5-1; d_call: NA; j_call: TRBJ1-4; clone_size: NA; cdr3_nt: TGCGCCAGCAGCCCACCGGCGGGGGCAGCGGCTAATGAAAAACTGTTTTTT; cdr3_aa: CASSPPAGAAANEKLFF
v_call: TRBV7-8; d_call: TRBD2; j_call: TRBJ2-7; clone_size: NA; cdr3_nt: TGTGCCAGCAGCTCCGCCCTAGCGGGGGCTGGGGAGCAGTACTTC; cdr3_aa: CASSSALAGAGEQYF
v_call: TRBV28; d_call: NA; j_call: TRBJ2-5; clone_size: NA; cdr3_nt: TGTGCCAGCAGTTTTTCCCCCAGGGGTGAGACCCAGTACTTC; cdr3_aa: CASSFSPRGETQYF
v_call: TRBV7-9; d_call: NA; j_call: TRBJ1-1; clone_size: many; cdr3_nt: TGTGCCAGCAGCAATCCTAGGCCAGTAATGAACACTGAAGCTTTCTTT; cdr3_aa: CASSNPRPVMNTEAFF
v_call: TRBV6-2/TRBV6-3; d_call: TRBD1; j_call: TRBJ2-7; clone_size: NA; cdr3_nt: TGTGCCAGCAGTTACTCGGACAGGGGCTCCCTCGAGCAGTACTTC; cdr3_aa: CASSYSDRGSLEQYF
v_call: TRBV4-2; d_call: TRBD1; j_call: TRBJ1-2; clone_size: NA; cdr3_nt: TGTGCCAGCAGCCAAGAGACAGGGGGCGTTGAATATGGCTACACCTTC; cdr3_aa: CASSQETGGVEYGYTF
v_call: TRBV5-1; d_call: NA; j_call: TRBJ1-4; clone_size: NA; cdr3_nt: TGCGCCAGCAGCTTGGGACCGCCAAGAGGGAGTGAAAAACTGTTTTTT; cdr3_aa: CASSLGPPRGSEKLFF
v_call: TRBV21-1; d_call: NA; j_call: TRBJ2-7; clone_size: NA; cdr3_nt: TGTGCCAGCAGCAAAACGCCGGGACTGCCCTACGAGCAGTACTTC; cdr3_aa: CASSKTPGLPYEQYF
v_call: TRBV28; d_call: TRBD1; j_call: TRBJ1-6; clone_size: many; cdr3_nt: TGTGCCAGCAGTTCCGGACAGGGCCGCAATTCACCCCTCCACTTT; cdr3_aa: CASSSGQGRNSPLHF
v_call: TRBV7-2; d_call: TRBD2; j_call: TRBJ2-1; clone_size: NA; cdr3_nt: TGTGCCAGCAGCGCTTTGACTAGCGGGTTAAACAATGAGCAGTTCTTC; cdr3_aa: CASSALTSGLNNEQFF
v_call: TRBV7-6; d_call: TRBD1; j_call: TRBJ2-5; clone_size: NA; cdr3_nt: TGTGCCAGCAGCTTCGTTCCGGGACAGGGTAGGAATCAAGAGACCCAGTACTTC; cdr3_aa: CASSFVPGQGRNQETQYF
v_call: TRBV6-5; d_call: NA; j_call: TRBJ2-3; clone_size: few; cdr3_nt: TGTGCCAGCAGTTACCGGATCGATTTGCGGGGCACAGATACGCAGTATTTT; cdr3_aa: CASSYRIDLRGTDTQYF
v_call: TRBV29-1; d_call: TRBD1; j_call: TRBJ2-1; clone_size: few; cdr3_nt: TGCAGCGTTGAAGATCGACAGGGACCTCCCTACAATGAGCAGTTCTTC; cdr3_aa: CSVEDRQGPPYNEQFF
v_call: TRBV7-2; d_call: NA; j_call: TRBJ2-5; clone_size: NA; cdr3_nt: TGTGCCAGCAGCATCGGAGAAGAGACCCAGTACTTC; cdr3_aa: CASSIGEETQYF
v_call: TRBV4-1; d_call: NA; j_call: TRBJ2-7; clone_size: few; cdr3_nt: TGCGCCAGCAGCCAAGCCCCCACAGCTAACACCTACGAGCAGTACTTC; cdr3_aa: CASSQAPTANTYEQYF
v_call: TRBV4-3; d_call: NA; j_call: TRBJ1-6; clone_size: NA; cdr3_nt: TGCGCCAGCAGCCAAGATCATCTGGGCACTTTATATTCACCCCTCCACTTT; cdr3_aa: CASSQDHLGTLYSPLHF